This T cell receptor beta chain was documented in a study of blood T cell repertoires in COVID-19. The protocol was immunoSEQ multiplex PCR, while the TCRdb copy is restricted to in-frame clones and leaves out a portion. The sample holds 70,000 or so clones, roughly 84% seen once. The receptor's source is a woman of 80 years or more with active or convalescent COVID-19. The specimen was peripheral blood.

The CDR3 spells CAWQEGLGSPLHF. The CDR3, as DNA: TGTGCCTGGCAGGAGGGGTTGGGGTCACCCCTCCACTTT. The chain links TRBV30 to TRBJ1-6, with D perhaps TRBD1 (5 bases). CDR3 length equals 13 residues. The germline V gene encodes CDR1 GTSNPN and CDR2 SVGIG (reference sequence). V gave up 5 bases and J gave up 10 bases, with 15 bases separating them. Filled out from reference TRBV30 and TRBJ1-6, the complete variable domain reads SQTIHQWPATLVQPVGSPLSLECTVEGTSNPNLYWYRQAAGRGLQLLFYSVGIGQISSEVPQNLSASRPQDRQFILSSKKLLLSDSGFYLCAWQEGLGSPLHFGNGTRLTVT.